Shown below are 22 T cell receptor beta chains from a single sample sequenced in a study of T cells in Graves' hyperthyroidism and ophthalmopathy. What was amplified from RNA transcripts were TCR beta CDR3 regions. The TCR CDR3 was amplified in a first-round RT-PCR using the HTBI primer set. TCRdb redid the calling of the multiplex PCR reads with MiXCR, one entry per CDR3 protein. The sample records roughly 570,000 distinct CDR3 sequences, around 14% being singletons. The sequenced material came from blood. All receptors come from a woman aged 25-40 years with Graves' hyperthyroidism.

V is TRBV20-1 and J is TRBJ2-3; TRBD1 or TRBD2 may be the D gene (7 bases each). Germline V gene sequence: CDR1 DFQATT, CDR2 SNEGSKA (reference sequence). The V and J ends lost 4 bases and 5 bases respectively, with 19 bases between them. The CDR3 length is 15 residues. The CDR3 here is CSATPQGGKVDTQYF. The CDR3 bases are TGCAGTGCTACCCCCCAGGGGGGGAAGGTAGATACGCAGTATTTT.

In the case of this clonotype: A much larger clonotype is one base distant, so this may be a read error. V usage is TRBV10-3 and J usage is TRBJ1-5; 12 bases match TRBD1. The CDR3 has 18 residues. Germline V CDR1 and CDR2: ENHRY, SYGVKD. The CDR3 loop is CAVSDSGTGGVGNQPQHF. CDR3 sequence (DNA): TGTGCCGTCAGTGACTCCGGGACAGGGGGCGTTGGCAATCAGCCCCAGCATTTT.

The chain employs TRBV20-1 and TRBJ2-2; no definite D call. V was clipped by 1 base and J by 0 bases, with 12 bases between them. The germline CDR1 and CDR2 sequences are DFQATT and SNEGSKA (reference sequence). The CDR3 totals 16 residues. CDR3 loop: CSARGIDATNTGELFF. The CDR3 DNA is TGCAGTGCTAGAGGTATTGACGCCACGAACACCGGGGAGCTGTTTTTT.

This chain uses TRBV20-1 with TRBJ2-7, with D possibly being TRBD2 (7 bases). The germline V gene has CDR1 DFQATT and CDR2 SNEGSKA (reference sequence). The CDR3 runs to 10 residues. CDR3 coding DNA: TGCAGCTGGGGGGGCCACGAGCAGTACTTC. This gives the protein CSWGGHEQYF.

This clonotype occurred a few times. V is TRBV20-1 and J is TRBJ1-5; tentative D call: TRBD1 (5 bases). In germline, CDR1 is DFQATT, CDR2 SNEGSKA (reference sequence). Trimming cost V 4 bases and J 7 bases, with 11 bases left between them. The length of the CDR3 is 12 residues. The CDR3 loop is CSAIGVEQPQHF. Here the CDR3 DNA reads TGCAGTGCTATAGGGGTGGAACAGCCCCAGCATTTT.

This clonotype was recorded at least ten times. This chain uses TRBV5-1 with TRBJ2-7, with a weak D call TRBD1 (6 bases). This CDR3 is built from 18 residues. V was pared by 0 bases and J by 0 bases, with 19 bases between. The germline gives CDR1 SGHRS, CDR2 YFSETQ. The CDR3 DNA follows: TGCGCCAGCAGCTTGGGGGGCAGGGGCCGAGGGAACTCCTACGAGCAGTACTTC. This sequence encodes CASSLGGRGRGNSYEQYF. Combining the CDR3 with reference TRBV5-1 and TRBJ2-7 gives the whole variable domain KAGVTQTPRYLIKTRGQQVTLSCSPISGHRSVSWYQQTPGQGLQFLFEYFSETQRNKGNFPGRFSGRQFSNSRSEMNVSTLELGDSALYLCASSLGGRGRGNSYEQYFGPGTRLTVT.

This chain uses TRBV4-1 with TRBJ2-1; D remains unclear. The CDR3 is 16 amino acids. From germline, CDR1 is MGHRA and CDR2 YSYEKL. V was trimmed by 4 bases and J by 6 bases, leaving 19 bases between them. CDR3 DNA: TGCGCCAGCAGCCGGACCGAAGAGAGAGGCGCCAATGAGCAGTTCTTC. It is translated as CASSRTEERGANEQFF.

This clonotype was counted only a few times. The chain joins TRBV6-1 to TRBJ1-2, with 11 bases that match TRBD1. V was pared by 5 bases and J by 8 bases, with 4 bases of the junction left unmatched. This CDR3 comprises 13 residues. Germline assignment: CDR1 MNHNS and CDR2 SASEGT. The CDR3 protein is CASSRTGGHGYTF. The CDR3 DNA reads TGTGCCAGCAGTCGGACAGGGGGCCACGGCTACACCTTC.

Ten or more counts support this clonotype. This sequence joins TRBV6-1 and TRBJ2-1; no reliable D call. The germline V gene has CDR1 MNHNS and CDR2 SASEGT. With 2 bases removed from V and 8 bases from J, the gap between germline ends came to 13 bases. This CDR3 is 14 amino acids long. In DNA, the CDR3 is TGTGCCAGCAGTGAACCGGGCATTGGCGATGAGCAGTTCTTC. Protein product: CASSEPGIGDEQFF.

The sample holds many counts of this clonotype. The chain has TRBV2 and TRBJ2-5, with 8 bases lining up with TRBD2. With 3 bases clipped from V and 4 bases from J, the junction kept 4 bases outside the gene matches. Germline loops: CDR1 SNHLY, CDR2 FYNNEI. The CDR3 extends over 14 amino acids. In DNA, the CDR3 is TGTGCCAGCAGTGAGAGGACTAGCCGAGAGACCCAGTACTTC. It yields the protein CASSERTSRETQYF. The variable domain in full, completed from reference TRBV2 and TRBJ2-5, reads EPEVTQTPSHQVTQMGQEVILRCVPISNHLYFYWYRQILGQKVEFLVSFYNNEISEKSEIFDDQFSVERPDGSNFTLKIRSTKLEDSAMYFCASSERTSRETQYFGPGTRLLVL.

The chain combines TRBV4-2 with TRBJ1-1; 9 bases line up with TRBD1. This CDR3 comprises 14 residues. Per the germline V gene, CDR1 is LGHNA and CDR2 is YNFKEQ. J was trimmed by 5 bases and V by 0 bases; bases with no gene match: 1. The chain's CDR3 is CASSQDDRGTEAFF. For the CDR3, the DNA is TGTGCCAGCAGCCAAGACGACAGGGGGACTGAAGCTTTCTTT.

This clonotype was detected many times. This chain's CDR3 is CASSERGIWAGKDQETQYF. CDR3 nucleotide sequence: TGTGCCAGCAGTGAAAGGGGAATTTGGGCAGGGAAGGACCAAGAGACCCAGTACTTC. The chain uses TRBV2 and TRBJ2-5; TRBD1 is a possible D gene (5 bases). V shed 2 bases and J shed 0 bases, with 22 bases lying between them. The CDR3 length is 19 residues. Germline CDR1 is SNHLY and CDR2 is FYNNEI.

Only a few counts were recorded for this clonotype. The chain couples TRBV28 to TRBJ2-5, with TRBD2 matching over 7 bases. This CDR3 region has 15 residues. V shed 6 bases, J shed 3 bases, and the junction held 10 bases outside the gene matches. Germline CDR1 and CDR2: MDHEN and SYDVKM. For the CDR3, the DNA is TGTGCCAGCAGGGCGGCGGGAGCGGGCAAAGAGACCCAGTACTTC. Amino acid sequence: CASRAAGAGKETQYF. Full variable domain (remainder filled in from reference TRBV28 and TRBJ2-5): DVKVTQSSRYLVKRTGEKVFLECVQDMDHENMFWYRQDPGLGLRLIYFSYDVKMKEKGDIPEGYSVSREKKERFSLILESASTNQTSMYLCASRAAGAGKETQYFGPGTRLLVL.

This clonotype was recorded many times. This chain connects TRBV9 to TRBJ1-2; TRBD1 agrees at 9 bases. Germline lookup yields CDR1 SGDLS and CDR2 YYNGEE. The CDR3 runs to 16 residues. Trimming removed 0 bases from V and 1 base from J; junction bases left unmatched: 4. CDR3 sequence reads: CASSVGMGQGNYGYTF. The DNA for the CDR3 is TGTGCCAGCAGCGTAGGAATGGGACAGGGTAACTATGGCTACACCTTC.

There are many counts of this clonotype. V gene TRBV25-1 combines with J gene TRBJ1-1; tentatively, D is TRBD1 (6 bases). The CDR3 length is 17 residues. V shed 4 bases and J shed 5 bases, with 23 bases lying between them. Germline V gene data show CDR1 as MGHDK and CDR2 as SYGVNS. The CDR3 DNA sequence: TGTGCCAGCAGTGCCAAGGCTCCAAACAGGGTTTGTACTGAAGCTTTCTTT. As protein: CASSAKAPNRVCTEAFF.

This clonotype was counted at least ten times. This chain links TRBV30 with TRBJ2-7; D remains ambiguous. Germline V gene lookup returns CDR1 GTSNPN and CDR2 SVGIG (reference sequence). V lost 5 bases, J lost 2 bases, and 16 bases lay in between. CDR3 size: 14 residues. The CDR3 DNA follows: TGTGCCTGGTCCCTGCCTCCAGGAACCTACGAGCAGTACTTC. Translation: CAWSLPPGTYEQYF.

The CDR3, as DNA: TGTGCCAGCAGCGTAGTAGCTATCTATGGCTACACCTTC. Translation gives CASSVVAIYGYTF. This sequence joins TRBV9 and TRBJ1-2, with D uncertain. The CDR3 consists of 13 residues. Germline V gene data show CDR1 as SGDLS and CDR2 as YYNGEE. V was cut by 0 bases and J by 4 bases, with 7 bases left in between.

In DNA form, the CDR3 reads TGTGCCTGGAGTGTATTGGACAGTAGGGACGAGCAGTACTTC. It translates to CAWSVLDSRDEQYF. V usage is TRBV30 and J usage is TRBJ2-7; D possibly corresponds to TRBD1 (6 bases). Germline V lookup: CDR1 GTSNPN, CDR2 SVGIG (reference sequence). Trimming left V 0 bases short and J 5 bases short, with 14 bases between. The CDR3 sequence is 14 residues long.

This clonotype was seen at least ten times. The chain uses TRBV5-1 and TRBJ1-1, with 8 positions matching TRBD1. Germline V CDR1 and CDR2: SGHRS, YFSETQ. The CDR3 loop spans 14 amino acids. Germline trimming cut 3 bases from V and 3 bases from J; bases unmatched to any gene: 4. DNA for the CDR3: TGCGCCAGCAGCTCCAGGGGGCAGGACACTGAAGCTTTCTTT. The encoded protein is CASSSRGQDTEAFF.

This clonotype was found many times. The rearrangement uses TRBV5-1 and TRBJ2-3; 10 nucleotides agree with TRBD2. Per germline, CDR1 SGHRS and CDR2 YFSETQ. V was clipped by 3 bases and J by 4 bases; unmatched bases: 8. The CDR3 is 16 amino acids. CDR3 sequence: CASSSRTSGTSDTQYF. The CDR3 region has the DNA TGCGCCAGCAGCTCCAGGACTAGCGGAACCTCAGATACGCAGTATTTT.

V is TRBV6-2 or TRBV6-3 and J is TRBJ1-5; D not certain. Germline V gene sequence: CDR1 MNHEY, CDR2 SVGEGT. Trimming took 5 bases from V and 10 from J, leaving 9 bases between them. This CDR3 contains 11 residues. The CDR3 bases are TGTGCCAGCAGTGACCCAGGTCCCCAGCATTTT. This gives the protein CASSDPGPQHF.

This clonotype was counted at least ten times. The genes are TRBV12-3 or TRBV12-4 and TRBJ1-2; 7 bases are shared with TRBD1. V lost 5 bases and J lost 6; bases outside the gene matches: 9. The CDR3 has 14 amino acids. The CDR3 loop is CASSLGGGENGYTF. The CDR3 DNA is TGTGCCAGCAGTCTGGGAGGGGGCGAAAATGGCTACACCTTC.